These T cell receptor beta chains were read from a single sample in a study of T cell responses to AZD1222 COVID-19 vaccine. The repertoire was sequenced with immunoSEQ multiplex PCR; TCRdb's copy has only in-frame clones and lacks some. The top ten hold about 9% of the sample, which has some 110,000 clones, 80% to 85% seen once. Sequencing used peripheral blood, obtained on day 0 of AZD1222 vaccination. These receptors were collected from an adult in good health. The CDR3 runs from the conserved cysteine through the conserved F or W. A D gene is named only where the DNA matches it firmly. Clone size, where shown, is once, few, many, or a class for clones that have expanded.

>-|-|TRBJ1-1|TRBV6-6
TGTGCCAGCAGTTACGGTCGGGCGGAGAACACTGAAGCTTTCTTT
CASSYGRAENTEAFF
>-|-|TRBJ1-5|TRBV18
TGTGCCAGCTCACTGGGGGCGGGCAGCAATCAGCCCCAGCATTTT
CASSLGAGSNQPQHF
>-|-|TRBJ2-5|TRBV28
TGTGCCAGCAGCCCCTGGACTCAAGAGACCCAGTACTTC
CASSPWTQETQYF
>-|few|TRBJ1-1|TRBV5-6
TGTGCCAGCAGCCGCGGACAGCAGAACACTGAAGCTTTCTTT
CASSRGQQNTEAFF
>-|-|TRBJ1-2|TRBV7-2
TGTGCCAGCAGCTTCAGGGCTCATGGCTACACCTTC
CASSFRAHGYTF
>-|-|TRBJ2-5|TRBV7-7
TGTGCTAGCAGCAAGGGCCTAGCAGAGACCCAGTACTTC
CASSKGLAETQYF
>TRBD1|-|TRBJ2-1|TRBV28
TGTGCCAGCAGTTTGGCAGGACAGGGGTTCCCTTACAATGAGCAGTTCTTC
CASSLAGQGFPYNEQFF
>-|-|TRBJ1-2|TRBV27
TGTGCCAGCAGTCCAGGATCGCTGGGAAACTATGGCTACACCTTC
CASSPGSLGNYGYTF
>-|-|TRBJ2-7|TRBV6-2/TRBV6-3
TGTGCCAGCAGTTACAGTGGGTCCGGCAGGGAGCAGTACTTC
CASSYSGSGREQYF
>-|-|TRBJ1-5|TRBV28
TGTGCCAGCAGTTTATCAGGCCTCTATAGCAATCAGCCCCAGCATTTT
CASSLSGLYSNQPQHF
>-|-|TRBJ1-6|TRBV5-5
TGTGCCAGCAGCCCAAGCGCTGACTATAATTCACCCCTCCACTTT
CASSPSADYNSPLHF
>-|-|TRBJ1-2|TRBV28
TGTGCCAGCAGTTTGGGGGGGGCTCATAACTATGGCTACACCTTC
CASSLGGAHNYGYTF
>-|once|TRBJ1-1|TRBV7-9
TGTGCCAGCAGCTTCCCTGGGAAGGGGGGATGGAACACTGAAGCTTTCTTT
CASSFPGKGGWNTEAFF
>TRBD2|-|TRBJ2-1|TRBV27
TGTGCCAGCAGTTTATCGGGACTAGCGGGAGAGGGGGTTTATGGTGAGCAGTTCTTC
CASSLSGLAGEGVYGEQFF
>TRBD1|once|TRBJ1-3|TRBV5-5
TGTGCCAGCGCACAAGACAGGGGCTCTGGAAACACCATATATTTT
CASAQDRGSGNTIYF
>-|-|TRBJ2-1|TRBV5-5
TGTGCCAGCAGCTGGGGGGCTACCACCTACAATGAGCAGTTCTTC
CASSWGATTYNEQFF
>TRBD1|-|TRBJ1-2|TRBV7-2
TGTGCCAGCAGCTTATCCGCGACAGGGAACTATGGCTACACCTTC
CASSLSATGNYGYTF
>-|once|TRBJ1-2|TRBV5-4
TGTGCCAGCAGCTTGGGGACATATGGCTACACCTTC
CASSLGTYGYTF
>TRBD1|-|TRBJ1-2|TRBV5-1
TGCGCCAGCAGCTTGAGAACCCGGGACAGTTCCAAAGCATATGGCTACACCTTC
CASSLRTRDSSKAYGYTF
>-|-|TRBJ1-2|TRBV28
TGTGCCAGCAGTAACCAAGGACAGCCTAATTACTATGGCTACACCTTC
CASSNQGQPNYYGYTF
>-|-|TRBJ1-1|TRBV10-2
TGCGCCAGCAGTGATCCGGGGTGGGGGTTGGACACTGAAGCTTTCTTT
CASSDPGWGLDTEAFF
>-|-|TRBJ1-1|TRBV7-8
TGTGCCAGCAGCTTAGGGGTCAAGAACACTGAAGCTTTCTTT
CASSLGVKNTEAFF
>TRBD2|-|TRBJ2-1|TRBV18
TGTGCCAGCTCACGGACTTCTAGCGGAAATGAGCAGTTCTTC
CASSRTSSGNEQFF
>TRBD1|once|TRBJ2-7|TRBV7-2
TGTGCCAGCAGCTTAGCCTCCGGGACAGGGGGCTACGAGCAGTACTTC
CASSLASGTGGYEQYF
>-|-|TRBJ2-1|TRBV11-1
TGTGCCAGCAGCCACCAGGGTGGCGAGCAGTTCTTC
CASSHQGGEQFF
>-|-|TRBJ2-3|TRBV14
TGTGCCAGCAGCTCGGAATGGGGTACGCAGTATTTT
CASSSEWGTQYF
>TRBD1|-|TRBJ2-5|TRBV28
TGTGCCAGCGTTTCCTCACAGGGGCGGATTGCCCAGTACTTC
CASVSSQGRIAQYF
>TRBD2|-|TRBJ2-1|TRBV7-2
TGTGCCAGCAGCTTAATTAGCGGGAATGAGCAGTTCTTC
CASSLISGNEQFF
>TRBD1|-|TRBJ2-1|TRBV10-3
TGTGCCATCAGTGAGTCACAGGGGGTTATCTCCGGGTTAAATGAGCAGTTCTTC
CAISESQGVISGLNEQFF
>TRBD2|few|TRBJ2-3|TRBV28
TGTGCCAGCAGTTTATGGTCCCACGGGAGGGGGGCAGATACGCAGTATTTT
CASSLWSHGRGADTQYF
>TRBD2|-|TRBJ2-5|TRBV7-9
TGTGCCAGCAGCCACAGGACTAGCGGGAGTGGAGAGACCCAGTACTTC
CASSHRTSGSGETQYF
>TRBD2|once|TRBJ2-7|TRBV7-9
TGTGCCAGCAGCTCCGGGGGACTAGCGGTGTACGAGCAGTACTTC
CASSSGGLAVYEQYF
>-|-|TRBJ1-1|TRBV2
TGTGCCAGCAAAATCGGGAACACTGAAGCTTTCTTT
CASKIGNTEAFF
>TRBD2|-|TRBJ2-2|TRBV2
TGTGCCAGCAGTCAGGGAGGGGCGGACACCGGGGAGCTGTTTTTT
CASSQGGADTGELFF
>-|-|TRBJ1-1|TRBV30
TGTGCCTGGAACCGGATGAACACTGAAGCTTTCTTT
CAWNRMNTEAFF
>-|-|TRBJ1-1|TRBV28
TGTGCCAGCAGTTTTGTGGTGGAGAACACTGAAGCTTTCTTT
CASSFVVENTEAFF
>-|-|TRBJ1-1|TRBV28
TGTGCCAGCAGCCATTATACAGGGAAACGAGACACTGAAGCTTTCTTT
CASSHYTGKRDTEAFF
>-|once|TRBJ1-3|TRBV28
TGTGCCAGCCATGGGGTTCCTGGAAACACCATATATTTT
CASHGVPGNTIYF
>TRBD2|-|TRBJ2-3|TRBV5-1
TGCGCCAGCAGCTTGGGGACTAGCGGGGGGACCACAGATACGCAGTATTTT
CASSLGTSGGTTDTQYF
>TRBD2|-|TRBJ2-5|TRBV7-6
TGTGCCAGCAGCTTAGACCTAGCGGGACGGGAGACCCAGTACTTC
CASSLDLAGRETQYF
>TRBD1|-|TRBJ1-5|TRBV11-2
TGTGCCAGCAGCTCGACAGGGAGCAATCAGCCCCAGCATTTT
CASSSTGSNQPQHF
>-|-|TRBJ1-2|TRBV11-2
TGTGCCAGCAGCGTTCGGCCCACAAGGGGCTACACCTTC
CASSVRPTRGYTF